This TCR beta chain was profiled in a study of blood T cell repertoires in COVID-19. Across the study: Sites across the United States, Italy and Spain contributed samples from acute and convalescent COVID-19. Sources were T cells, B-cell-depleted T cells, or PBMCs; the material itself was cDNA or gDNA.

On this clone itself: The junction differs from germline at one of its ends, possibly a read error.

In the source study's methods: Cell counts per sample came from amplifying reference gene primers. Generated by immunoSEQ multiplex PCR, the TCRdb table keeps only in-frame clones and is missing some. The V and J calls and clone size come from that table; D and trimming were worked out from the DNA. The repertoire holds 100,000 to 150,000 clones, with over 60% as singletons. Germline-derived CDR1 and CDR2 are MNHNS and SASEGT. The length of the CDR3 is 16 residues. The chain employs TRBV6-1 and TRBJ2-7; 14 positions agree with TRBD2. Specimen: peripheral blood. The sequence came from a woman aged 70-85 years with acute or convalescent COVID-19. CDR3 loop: CASSEGTSGSTRIGEF. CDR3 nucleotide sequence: TGTGCCAGCAGTGAGGGGACTAGCGGGAGTACTCGAATTGGGGAATTC.